Below, 9 T cell receptor beta chains from the same sample are listed, as sequenced in a study of OX40 agonist ivuxolimab in advanced cancers. Libraries were made using the immunoSEQ multiplex PCR assay. In its TCRdb copy, this immuneACCESS table keeps in-frame sequences only and misses some clones. Where compared with another copy, unresolved V genes explain less than half of these, and the others have no known cause. The sample table holds about 90,000 clones, of which around 90% were seen once. Together, the top ten hold 0.3% to 0.4% of the sample. Here the sequenced sample was CD4+ or CD8+ T cells sorted from blood, taken in a trial of the OX40 agonist ivuxolimab. These receptors came from an adult with an advanced solid tumor such as melanoma, head and neck, liver or kidney cancer.

The chain combines TRBV7-9 with TRBJ2-7, with 12 bases aligning to TRBD2. This CDR3 comprises 17 residues. V lost 2 bases to trimming and J lost 2 bases; unmatched junction nucleotides: 7. Germline loops: CDR1 SEHNR, CDR2 FQNEAQ (reference sequence). CDR3 amino acids: CASSLLETSGSTYEQYF. The CDR3 DNA follows: TGTGCCAGCAGCTTATTAGAGACTAGCGGGAGTACCTACGAGCAGTACTTC.

The chain recombines TRBV21-1 with TRBJ1-4. TRBV21-1 represents a pseudogene. The CDR3 runs to 15 residues. The CDR3 coding sequence is TGTGCCAGCAGCAATCCTACCCTGACTAATGAAAAACTGTTTTTT. Translation gives CASSNPTLTNEKLFF.

CDR3 region: CASSIGRAGGQPQHF. Written as DNA, the CDR3 is TGTGCCAGTAGTATCGGTAGGGCAGGGGGCCAGCCCCAGCATTTT. The genes are TRBV19 and TRBJ1-5, with 8 bases fitting TRBD1. CDR1 is LNHDA and CDR2 is SQIVND in the germline V gene (reference sequence). CDR3 length: 15 amino acids. With 3 bases clipped from V and 7 bases from J, the junction kept 8 bases outside the gene matches.

This clone has only a few counts. The V gene is TRBV6-1, the J gene TRBJ2-6; possible D gene TRBD2, 5 bases. The germline V gene has CDR1 MNHNS and CDR2 SASEGT. The V end was cut by 4 bases, the J end by 0 bases, with 13 bases between. The CDR3 loop spans 17 amino acids. Here the CDR3 DNA reads TGTGCCAGCAGTGCTCAGAGGGTCAGCTCTGGGGCCAACGTCCTGACTTTC. As protein: CASSAQRVSSGANVLTF.

The chain joins TRBV5-6 to TRBJ2-2, with 7 bases matching TRBD2. CDR3 size: 19 residues. The germline V gene encodes CDR1 SGHDT and CDR2 YYEEEE. V lost 0 bases and J lost 3; bases outside the gene matches: 14. For the CDR3, the DNA is TGTGCCAGCAGCTTGGTTGGAGGGAGGGCCCTTTTTTACACCGGGGAGCTGTTTTTT. Amino acid sequence: CASSLVGGRALFYTGELFF. Combining the CDR3 with reference TRBV5-6 and TRBJ2-2 gives the whole variable domain DAGVTQSPTHLIKTRGQQVTLRCSPKSGHDTVSWYQQALGQGPQFIFQYYEEEERQRGNFPDRFSGHQFPNYSSELNVNALLLGDSALYLCASSLVGGRALFYTGELFFGEGSRLTVL.

V usage is TRBV19 and J usage is TRBJ1-5; D gene ambiguous. The CDR3 is 13 residues long. The V and J ends lost 9 bases and 9 bases respectively, with 18 bases between them. CDR1 LNHDA and CDR2 SQIVND come from the germline V gene (reference sequence). As DNA, the CDR3 is TGTGCCAGCTCAAAGGGTGTTCTGTCGCCCCAGCATTTT. The encoded protein is CASSKGVLSPQHF.

The chain is built from TRBV28 and TRBJ2-5, with TRBD1 matching 10 bases. The germline V gene has CDR1 MDHEN and CDR2 SYDVKM. The V segment lost 4 bases and the J segment 4 bases; nucleotides outside the gene matches: 9. This CDR3 contains 16 residues. CDR3 loop: CASSSTGGAGRETQYF. The CDR3 region has the DNA TGTGCCAGCAGTTCGACAGGGGGCGCGGGGCGAGAGACCCAGTACTTC.

V and J are TRBV19 and TRBJ2-1; 9 bases are a match to TRBD2. Germline V gives CDR1 LNHDA, CDR2 SQIVND (reference sequence). The CDR3 consists of 16 residues. J was trimmed by 4 bases and V by 5 bases; bases with no gene match: 9. The CDR3 DNA reads TGTGCCAGTAGTCTCGGCTGGACTAGCGCGTACAATGAGCAGTTCTTC. This translates into CASSLGWTSAYNEQFF.

This chain links TRBV19 with TRBJ2-3; D is unclear. V lost 5 bases to trimming and J lost 0 bases, with 9 bases between them. Germline V gene sequence: CDR1 LNHDA, CDR2 SQIVND (reference sequence). The CDR3 runs 14 residues. The CDR3 DNA reads as TGTGCCAGTAGTCGAGACGGGAGCACAGATACGCAGTATTTT. Translated, it gives CASSRDGSTDTQYF.